These 24 T cell receptor beta chains share one sample of origin, sequenced in a study of Graves' ophthalmopathy and Graves' hyperthyroidism. RNA transcripts were the source from which TCR beta CDR3 regions were amplified. Second-round multiplex PCR followed a first-round RT-PCR using HTBI primers. One entry per CDR3 protein results from TCRdb running MiXCR on the multiplex PCR reads. This table has around 51,000 distinct CDR3 sequences, over 40% appearing once. Sample: peripheral blood. Receptors were obtained from an adult man with Graves' ophthalmopathy.

The J gene is TRBJ2-5, the V gene TRBV29-1; D gene unclear. The V gene's germline CDR1 is SQVTM and CDR2 ANQGSEA. With 3 bases removed from V and 2 bases from J, the gap between germline ends came to 7 bases. This CDR3 is built from 12 residues. CDR3 coding DNA: TGCAGCGTTGATCTGGGACAAGAGACCCAGTACTTC. This codes for CSVDLGQETQYF.

This chain links TRBV20-1 with TRBJ1-5, with D unresolved. This CDR3 spans 14 amino acids. Trimming took off 2 bases at V and 6 bases at J, with 14 bases between the two ends. Germline CDR1 DFQATT, CDR2 SNEGSKA (reference sequence). The CDR3 spells CSARIGSGSQPQHF. For the CDR3, the DNA is TGCAGTGCTAGAATCGGTAGCGGGAGTCAGCCCCAGCATTTT.

This clonotype was recorded at least ten times. This sequence joins TRBV9 and TRBJ2-3; D not resolved. CDR1 and CDR2 from the germline V gene are SGDLS and YYNGEE. The CDR3 runs to 14 residues. V was shortened by 6 bases and J by 0 bases, with 11 bases between the two germline ends. The CDR3 region is CASTRGRSTDTQYF. The CDR3 DNA follows: TGTGCCAGCACCCGAGGTCGGAGCACAGATACGCAGTATTTT.

This clonotype has a count of ten or more. This chain connects TRBV6-5 to TRBJ1-3; TRBD1 matches 9 bases. CDR1 MNHEY and CDR2 SVGAGI come from the germline V gene. V lost 0 bases to trimming and J lost 4 bases; unmatched junction nucleotides: 7. The CDR3 spans 17 residues. Written as DNA, the CDR3 is TGTGCCAGCAGTTACTCGTTCACAGGGGGCAAGGGAAACACCATATATTTT. It translates to CASSYSFTGGKGNTIYF.

In this sample, this clonotype turned up many times. The chain links TRBV3-1 to TRBJ2-6; D not resolved. The CDR3 runs to 15 residues. The germline V and J ends were trimmed by 5 bases and 0 bases, with 8 bases remaining between them. The germline gives CDR1 LGHDT, CDR2 YNNKEL (reference sequence). This chain's CDR3 is CASSNGPSGANVLTF. CDR3 DNA: TGTGCCAGCAGCAACGGGCCCTCTGGGGCCAACGTCCTGACTTTC.

The V call is TRBV7-3, the J call TRBJ2-1; D may be TRBD2 (6 bases). CDR3 length equals 15 residues. Trimming left V 2 bases short and J 5 bases short, with 13 bases between. Germline V lookup: CDR1 SGHTA, CDR2 FQGTGA. The CDR3 region is CASSLQLGRNNEQFF. The CDR3 nucleotides read TGTGCCAGCAGCTTACAGTTAGGGAGGAACAATGAGCAGTTCTTC.

A note on this clonotype: No conserved phenylalanine or tryptophan ends this CDR3, so it is likely a read error. The chain employs TRBV20-1 and TRBJ2-3; D is uncertain. The CDR3 extends over 14 amino acids. CDR1 and CDR2 from the germline V gene are DFQATT and SNEGSKA (reference sequence). CDR3 DNA: TGCAGTGTTAGAGTCCCAAGACGCACAGATACGCAGTATTTG. Amino acid sequence: CSVRVPRRTDTQYL.

By sample fraction, this clonotype is medium-sized. The chain links TRBV19 to TRBJ1-6; no firm D call. The germline CDR1 and CDR2 sequences are LNHDA and SQIVND (reference sequence). The CDR3 spans 10 residues. V shed 6 bases and J shed 11 bases, with 5 bases lying between them. As DNA, the CDR3 is TGTGCCAGTAGGGGGACACCCCTCCACTTT. Its protein is CASRGTPLHF.

The chain couples TRBV19 to TRBJ2-1; possibly TRBD1 for D (5 bases). The germline V gene encodes CDR1 LNHDA and CDR2 SQIVND (reference sequence). V lost 4 bases and J lost 1, with 8 bases in between. The CDR3 length is 14 residues. CDR3 amino acids: CASSTRTSYNEQFF. DNA of the CDR3: TGTGCCAGTAGTACTCGGACATCCTACAATGAGCAGTTCTTC.

The J gene is TRBJ2-3, the V gene TRBV20-1; D remains ambiguous. Germline assignment: CDR1 DFQATT and CDR2 SNEGSKA (reference sequence). This CDR3 has 12 amino acids. V was cut by 7 bases and J by 2 bases, with 10 bases left in between. CDR3 in DNA: TGCAGTGGGATGAGGTCCACAGATACGCAGTATTTT. It codes for CSGMRSTDTQYF.

With regard to this clonotype: One end of the junction is discordant with germline, which a read error may explain. The chain uses TRBV7-7 and TRBJ2-5; perhaps D is TRBD1 or TRBD2 (6 bases each). The CDR3 is made up of 13 amino acids. Germline V gene data show CDR1 as SSHAT and CDR2 as FNYEAQ (reference sequence). In DNA, the CDR3 is TGTGCTAGCAGCTTAGGAGGGGGTGGGACCCAGTACTTC. It specifies CASSLGGGGTQYF. Filled out from reference TRBV7-7 and TRBJ2-5, the complete variable domain reads GAGVSQSPRYKVTKRGQDVTLRCDPISSHATLYWYQQALGQGPEFLTYFNYEAQPDKSGLPSDRFSAERPEGSISTLTIQRTEQRDSAMYRCASSLGGGGTQYFGPGTRLLVL.

The chain has TRBV19 and TRBJ1-5, with 8 bases aligning to TRBD1. The CDR3 contains 14 residues. The V gene's germline CDR1 is LNHDA and CDR2 SQIVND (reference sequence). J lost 4 bases, V lost 8 bases, and 7 bases had no gene match. The CDR3 protein is CASDRQGTNQPQHF. The CDR3 nucleotides are TGTGCCAGTGACCGACAGGGGACGAATCAGCCCCAGCATTTT.

Note on this clonotype: The junction shows a germline mismatch at one end, possibly a read error. This chain connects TRBV7-2 to TRBJ1-1, with D maybe TRBD1 (5 bases). The CDR3 sequence is 15 residues long. Germline CDR1 SGHTA, CDR2 FQGNSA. CDR3 region: CASSLDQGLNTEAFF. Here the CDR3 DNA reads TGCGCCAGCAGCTTGGATCAGGGATTGAACACTGAAGCTTTCTTT.

The CDR3 nucleotides are TGCAGTGCTAGAGACGGAGGGGGTGAAGCTTTCTTT. Amino acid sequence: CSARDGGGEAFF. J is TRBJ1-1 and V is TRBV20-1; D is perhaps TRBD1 (6 bases). The CDR3 sequence is 12 residues long. Trimming removed 0 bases at V and 7 bases at J, with 9 bases between. CDR1 DFQATT and CDR2 SNEGSKA come from the germline V gene (reference sequence).

This sequence joins TRBV2 and TRBJ2-7, with TRBD2 matching over 13 bases. TRBJ2-1 matches the DNA end more closely, so the J call is doubtful. This CDR3 contains 14 residues. Germline V gives CDR1 SNHLY, CDR2 FYNNEI. DNA for the CDR3: TGTGCCAGCAGTAAGGGACTAGCGGGAAATGAGCAGTTCTTC. As protein: CASSKGLAGNEQFF.

This clonotype was observed at least ten times. V gene TRBV5-1 combines with J gene TRBJ2-1; either TRBD1 or TRBD2 may supply D (5 bases each). The germline V gene encodes CDR1 SGHRS and CDR2 YFSETQ. Trimming shortened V by 0 bases and J by 5 bases, and 15 bases separated the two germline ends. CDR3 size: 16 residues. In DNA, the CDR3 is TGCGCCAGCAGCTTGGAAGGGACCCCAACAAACAATGAGCAGTTCTTC. It yields the protein CASSLEGTPTNNEQFF.

The V gene is TRBV29-1, the J gene TRBJ2-6, with D hard to call. The V gene lost 6 bases and the J gene lost 2 bases, with 8 bases spanning the gap. CDR3 size: 13 residues. In germline, CDR1 is SQVTM, CDR2 ANQGSEA. DNA of the CDR3: TGCAGCGTCGACGGTCCTGGGGCCAACGTCCTGACTTTC. Its translation: CSVDGPGANVLTF. The complete variable domain, with remaining parts taken from reference TRBV29-1 and TRBJ2-6, reads SAVISQKPSRDICQRGTSLTIQCQVDSQVTMMFWYRQQPGQSLTLIATANQGSEATYESGFVIDKFPISRPNLTFSTLTVSNMSPEDSSIYLCSVDGPGANVLTFGAGSRLTVL.

This clonotype was picked up many times. The V and J genes are TRBV4-1 and TRBJ1-4; no definite D call. The germline CDR1 and CDR2 sequences are MGHRA and YSYEKL. V shed 1 base and J shed 0 bases, with 6 bases lying between them. The CDR3 contains 15 residues. The CDR3 nucleotides read TGCGCCAGCAGCCAAGTTTCCACAACTAATGAAAAACTGTTTTTT. Its protein is CASSQVSTTNEKLFF.

V usage is TRBV24-1 and J usage is TRBJ1-2; TRBD1 might be the D (6 bases). The germline V gene has CDR1 KGHDR and CDR2 SFDVKD. CDR3 length: 15 residues. Trimming stripped 3 bases from V and 4 bases from J, with 14 bases between. The CDR3 sequence is CATSDMTGRGYGYTF. The CDR3 region has the DNA TGTGCCACCAGTGATATGACAGGCCGGGGCTATGGCTACACCTTC.

This clonotype showed up many times. V is TRBV2 and J is TRBJ2-5; D unresolved. Trimming pared 1 base from V and 2 bases from J, leaving 14 bases between. Germline values: CDR1 SNHLY, CDR2 FYNNEI. The CDR3 extends over 16 amino acids. CDR3 sequence reads: CASSEEMAAGQETQYF. The CDR3 DNA sequence: TGTGCCAGCAGTGAAGAAATGGCGGCCGGGCAAGAGACCCAGTACTTC.

The chain couples TRBV10-3 to TRBJ2-7; possibly TRBD1 for D (6 bases). Germline CDR1 and CDR2: ENHRY and SYGVKD. CDR3 length equals 12 residues. Trimming took 2 bases from V and 7 from J, leaving 9 bases between them. CDR3 in amino acids: CAISEPRGEQYF. The CDR3 coding sequence is TGTGCCATCAGTGAGCCGAGGGGGGAGCAGTACTTC.

At least ten counts were recorded for this clonotype. The chain employs TRBV27 and TRBJ2-1; D uncertain. CDR1 MNHEY and CDR2 SMNVEV come from the germline V gene (reference sequence). The CDR3 length is 11 residues. The V end lost 6 bases, the J end lost 7 bases, and 7 bases lay between the germline ends. CDR3 DNA: TGTGCCAGCAGGTACCAAAATGAGCAGTTCTTC. It translates to CASRYQNEQFF.

This chain connects TRBV2 to TRBJ2-5; no firm D call. V was cut by 7 bases and J by 2 bases, with 11 bases left in between. This CDR3 region has 13 residues. The germline gives CDR1 SNHLY, CDR2 FYNNEI. CDR3 amino acids: CASKANEQETQYF. CDR3 bases: TGTGCCAGCAAAGCGAATGAACAAGAGACCCAGTACTTC.

This clonotype was counted many times. The genes are TRBV6-1 and TRBJ1-3; no reliable D call. V was clipped by 1 base and J by 4 bases, with 11 bases between them. The CDR3 runs to 15 residues. Germline assignment: CDR1 MNHNS and CDR2 SASEGT. CDR3 in DNA: TGTGCCAGCAGTGAAGGGGGAGGTGTCGGAAACACCATATATTTT. Protein product: CASSEGGGVGNTIYF.